This TCR beta chain is from a study of blood T cell repertoires in COVID-19. Across the whole study: Acute-phase and convalescent COVID-19 samples originated in the United States, Italy and Spain.

As handled by the study authors: Nucleated cell number was recorded as an estimate derived from reference gene primer amplification. Clones were read by immunoSEQ multiplex PCR, and TCRdb kept only the in-frame ones, dropping some. V and J calls plus clone size are reproduced from that table; the DNA served to infer D and trimming. The top ten clones hold approximately 60% of a sample with about 44,000 clones, around 75% of them seen once. The CDR3 is 13 residues long. Germline loops: CDR1 SGDLS, CDR2 YYNGEE. V was clipped by 4 bases and J by 4 bases, with 11 bases between them. Sample: peripheral blood. The V gene is TRBV9, the J gene TRBJ2-5; D is perhaps TRBD2 (6 bases). The TCR originated in an elderly man with acute or convalescent COVID-19. The chain's CDR3 is CASSPTEGETQYF. CDR3 DNA: TGTGCCAGCAGCCCGACGGAGGGAGAGACCCAGTACTTC.